What follows are 17 T cell receptor beta chains derived from one specimen sequenced in a study of cytomegalovirus exposure and HLA in healthy donors. 13 Jbeta primers and 60 Vbeta primers were used for the PCR. Only in-frame clones appear in the TCRdb table, and some are missing; sequencing was by immunoSEQ multiplex PCR. The sample includes tens of thousands of clones, around three quarters of them seen just once. Sequencing was done on a sample of PBMCs. All receptors derive from a man aged 45 to 65 in good health and CMV-seronegative.

V gene TRBV19 combines with J gene TRBJ1-1; weak D call: TRBD1 (5 bases). Trimming left V 1 base short and J 1 base short, with 13 bases between. Germline-derived CDR1 and CDR2 are LNHDA and SQIVND (reference sequence). This CDR3 contains 16 residues. CDR3 loop: CASSIGVGLKNTEAFF. The CDR3 DNA reads as TGTGCCAGTAGTATAGGGGTGGGACTGAAGAACACTGAAGCTTTCTTT.

V and J are TRBV7-2 and TRBJ1-4, with a tentative D call TRBD1 (5 bases). CDR1 is SGHTA, CDR2 FQGNSA, per germline. Trimming cost V 4 bases and J 6 bases, with 12 bases left between them. This CDR3 is 14 amino acids long. The DNA of the CDR3 is TGTGCCAGCAGCTGGGGGGGGAGCGATGAAAAACTGTTTTTT. Residues: CASSWGGSDEKLFF.

This clone was recorded once. The rearrangement joins TRBV28 to TRBJ1-2, with TRBD1 matching 8 bases. The CDR3 is 15 amino acids. The V segment lost 1 base and the J segment 5 bases; nucleotides outside the gene matches: 6. The germline V gene encodes CDR1 MDHEN and CDR2 SYDVKM. CDR3 amino acids: CASSLSRTGLYGYTF. CDR3 bases: TGTGCCAGCAGTTTATCTAGGACAGGGTTATATGGCTACACCTTC.

The V gene is TRBV28, the J gene TRBJ1-2; D call uncertain. CDR1 and CDR2 (germline): MDHEN, SYDVKM. The CDR3 is 13 amino acids. The V end was cut by 10 bases, the J end by 1 base, with 13 bases between. CDR3 sequence: CATSRDFNYGYTF. DNA of the CDR3: TGTGCCACTTCCCGGGATTTTAACTATGGCTACACCTTC.

V gene TRBV10-1 combines with J gene TRBJ2-7; D gene unclear. V lost 2 bases, J lost 0 bases, and 5 bases lay in between. The CDR3 runs 13 residues. Germline lookup yields CDR1 WNHNN and CDR2 SYGVQD (reference sequence). CDR3 amino acids: CASSEQVSYEQYF. Written as DNA, the CDR3 is TGCGCCAGCAGTGAGCAGGTCTCCTACGAGCAGTACTTC.

V is TRBV30 and J is TRBJ2-2; unclear D gene. Trimming stripped 0 bases from V and 7 bases from J, with 6 bases between. Germline V gene data show CDR1 as GTSNPN and CDR2 as SVGIG (reference sequence). The CDR3 sequence is 12 residues long. CDR3 in amino acids: CAWSVRVGELFF. The CDR3 bases are TGTGCCTGGAGTGTACGGGTCGGGGAGCTGTTTTTT.

The chain couples TRBV27 to TRBJ1-6; 7 positions agree with TRBD1. The V gene's germline CDR1 is MNHEY and CDR2 SMNVEV (reference sequence). The CDR3 extends over 18 amino acids. Trimming cost V 1 base and J 7 bases; bases outside gene matches: 13. CDR3 in amino acids: CASSLFSVLGQNNSPLHF. For the CDR3, the DNA is TGTGCCAGCAGTTTATTTAGCGTCCTGGGACAGAACAATTCACCCCTCCACTTT.

V usage is TRBV5-4 and J usage is TRBJ2-7; maybe TRBD1 (6 bases). CDR3 size: 13 residues. The germline V and J ends were trimmed by 7 bases and 3 bases, with 14 bases remaining between them. Per germline, CDR1 SGHNT and CDR2 YYREEE (reference sequence). Here the CDR3 reads CASGSGASYEQYF. The CDR3 DNA sequence: TGTGCCAGCGGCTCAGGGGCCAGCTACGAGCAGTACTTC.

This clone was seen a few times. V is TRBV6-5 and J is TRBJ2-7, with 9 nucleotides matching TRBD1. Germline loops: CDR1 MNHEY, CDR2 SVGAGI. The CDR3 has 14 residues. V shed 6 bases, J shed 0 bases, and the junction held 3 bases outside the gene matches. CDR3 amino acids: CASRQTGGSYEQYF. CDR3 nucleotide sequence: TGTGCCAGCAGGCAGACAGGGGGCTCCTACGAGCAGTACTTC.

About this clone: One end of the junction is discordant with germline, which a read error may explain. J is TRBJ1-1 and V is TRBV7-8; 9 bases map to TRBD1. The CDR3 is 17 amino acids. From germline, CDR1 is SGHVS and CDR2 FQNEAQ. CDR3 nucleotides: TGTGCCACCAGCTTGCCGGGACAGGGAGGAAAGTGGACTGAAGCTTTCTTT. As protein: CATSLPGQGGKWTEAFF. Full variable domain (outside the CDR3, taken from reference TRBV7-8 and TRBJ1-1): GAGVSQSPRYKVAKRGQDVALRCDPISGHVSLFWYQQALGQGPEFLTYFQNEAQLDKSGLPSDRFFAERPEGSVSTLKIQRTQQEDSAVYLCATSLPGQGGKWTEAFFGQGTRLTVV.

This chain joins TRBV28 and TRBJ1-5; the match to TRBD1 covers 8 bases. Germline V gene sequence: CDR1 MDHEN, CDR2 SYDVKM. J lost 5 bases, V lost 8 bases, and 8 bases had no gene match. CDR3 length: 14 amino acids. The CDR3 DNA reads as TGTGCCAGCGGAGGACAGGGAAGGCATCAGCCCCAGCATTTT. This gives the protein CASGGQGRHQPQHF.

The chain is built from TRBV27 and TRBJ1-2, with 11 bases identical to TRBD1. J gave up 8 bases and V 9 bases, and 11 bases lay outside the gene matches. This CDR3 contains 14 residues. CDR1 MNHEY and CDR2 SMNVEV come from the germline V gene (reference sequence). CDR3 sequence (DNA): TGTGCCAGTTCCTCTTTAGGGACAGGGGGAGGCTACACCTTC. The encoded protein is CASSSLGTGGGYTF.

V usage is TRBV4-1 and J usage is TRBJ1-3; tentatively, D is TRBD1 (6 bases). The CDR3 totals 15 residues. Per the germline V gene, CDR1 is MGHRA and CDR2 is YSYEKL. The V and J ends lost 4 bases and 3 bases respectively, with 13 bases between them. The DNA for the CDR3 is TGCGCCAGCAGCCTTGACAGGTTTAATGGAAACACCATATATTTT. It encodes CASSLDRFNGNTIYF.

This clone was observed a single time. This rearrangement joins TRBV7-9 to TRBJ1-1, with TRBD1 as a possible D gene (5 bases). Trimming stripped 6 bases from V and 1 base from J, with 9 bases between. CDR3 length equals 13 residues. The V gene's germline CDR1 is SEHNR and CDR2 FQNEAQ (reference sequence). The CDR3 spells CASSITGNTEAFF. CDR3 nucleotides: TGTGCCAGCAGTATAACAGGGAACACTGAAGCTTTCTTT.

The genes are TRBV5-1 and TRBJ1-1; 8 bases are shared with TRBD1. From germline, CDR1 is SGHRS and CDR2 YFSETQ. The V segment lost 4 bases and the J segment 0 bases; nucleotides outside the gene matches: 11. The CDR3 is made up of 17 amino acids. CDR3 amino acids: CASSLIDRGNLNTEAFF. Here the CDR3 DNA reads TGCGCCAGCAGCCTAATCGACAGGGGCAACCTGAACACTGAAGCTTTCTTT.

The chain recombines TRBV14 with TRBJ2-1, with D maybe TRBD2 (6 bases). CDR3 length: 13 residues. V was trimmed by 0 bases and J by 9 bases, leaving 9 bases between them. CDR1 is SGHDN and CDR2 is FVKESK in the germline V gene. This chain's CDR3 is CASSQDFGSEQFF. CDR3 nucleotides: TGTGCCAGCAGCCAAGATTTCGGGAGTGAGCAGTTCTTC. Drawing the rest from reference TRBV14 and TRBJ2-1, the complete variable domain is EAGVTQFPSHSVIEKGQTVTLRCDPISGHDNLYWYRRVMGKEIKFLLHFVKESKQDESGMPNNRFLAERTGGTYSTLKVQPAELEDSGVYFCASSQDFGSEQFFGPGTRLTVL.

This rearrangement joins TRBV27 to TRBJ2-4, with TRBD1 identical over 10 bases. After removal of 4 bases from V and 0 bases from J, the junction contained 6 bases not matched to a gene. CDR1 and CDR2 (germline): MNHEY, SMNVEV (reference sequence). The CDR3 loop spans 17 amino acids. As DNA, the CDR3 is TGTGCCAGCAGTTCGCGGACAGGGGGGATAGCCAAAAACATTCAGTACTTC. Translating it yields CASSSRTGGIAKNIQYF.